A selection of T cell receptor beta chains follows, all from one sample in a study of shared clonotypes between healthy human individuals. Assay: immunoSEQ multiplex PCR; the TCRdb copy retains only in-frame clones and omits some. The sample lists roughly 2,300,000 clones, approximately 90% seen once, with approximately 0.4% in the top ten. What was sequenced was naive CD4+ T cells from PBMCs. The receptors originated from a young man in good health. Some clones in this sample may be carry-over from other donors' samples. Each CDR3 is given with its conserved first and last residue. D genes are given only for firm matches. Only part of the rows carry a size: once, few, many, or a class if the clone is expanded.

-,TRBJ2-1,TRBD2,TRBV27,CASSFRLAGVLNEQFF,TGTGCCAGCAGTTTCCGACTAGCGGGAGTTCTGAATGAGCAGTTCTTC
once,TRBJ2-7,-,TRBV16,CASSQEGISYLQYF,TGTGCCAGCAGCCAGGAGGGGATTTCGTACCTGCAGTACTTC
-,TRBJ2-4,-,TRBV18,CASSPPPTSAKNIQYF,TGTGCCAGCTCACCACCCCCAACTTCAGCCAAAAACATTCAGTACTTC
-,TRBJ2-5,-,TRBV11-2,CASSFTGRETQYF,TGTGCCAGCAGCTTTACAGGGAGGGAGACCCAGTACTTC
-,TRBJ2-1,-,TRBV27,CASSYPISGRSSYNEQFF,TGTGCCAGCAGTTACCCGATTTCAGGCCGTAGCTCCTACAATGAGCAGTTCTTC
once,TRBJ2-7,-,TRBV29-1,CSAKSSGLYEQYF,TGCAGCGCGAAATCCTCAGGTTTATACGAGCAGTACTTC
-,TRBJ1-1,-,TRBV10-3,CAIRGGVMNTEAFF,TGTGCCATCAGGGGTGGAGTCATGAACACTGAAGCTTTCTTT
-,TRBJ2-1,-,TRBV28,CASNRLSSYNEQFF,TGTGCCAGCAACCGACTTAGCTCCTACAATGAGCAGTTCTTC
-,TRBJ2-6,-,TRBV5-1,CASSLGGRFSGANVLTF,TGCGCCAGCAGCTTGGGGGGACGGTTCTCTGGGGCCAACGTCCTGACTTTC
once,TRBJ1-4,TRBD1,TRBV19,CASGRLRDRDEKLFF,TGTGCCAGTGGGAGACTCCGGGACAGAGATGAAAAACTGTTTTTT
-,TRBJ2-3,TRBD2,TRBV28,CASGTSGTPHTDTQYF,TGTGCCAGCGGGACTAGCGGGACGCCCCACACAGATACGCAGTATTTT
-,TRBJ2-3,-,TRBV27,CASSLFSGAPADTQYF,TGTGCCAGCAGTTTATTTAGCGGAGCCCCGGCAGATACGCAGTATTTT
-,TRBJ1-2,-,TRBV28,CASSLNRPEDGYTF,TGTGCCAGCAGTTTAAATCGTCCCGAAGATGGCTACACCTTC
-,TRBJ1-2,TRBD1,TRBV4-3,CASSQAAALTGDRGGYTF,TGCGCCAGCAGCCAAGCCGCGGCCCTAACAGGGGATCGTGGGGGCTACACCTTC
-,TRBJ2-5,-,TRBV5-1,CASSLAVQETQYF,TGCGCCAGCAGCTTGGCTGTCCAAGAGACCCAGTACTTC
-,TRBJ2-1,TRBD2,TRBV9,CASSVAGAGGAREQFF,TGTGCCAGCAGCGTAGCTGGGGCGGGAGGGGCCCGGGAGCAGTTCTTC
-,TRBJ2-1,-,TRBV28,CASTDPDRPSSYNEQFF,TGTGCCAGCACCGACCCCGACAGGCCAAGCTCCTACAATGAGCAGTTCTTC
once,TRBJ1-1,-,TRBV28,CASTFGTANTEAFF,TGTGCCAGCACCTTCGGTACGGCCAACACTGAAGCTTTCTTT
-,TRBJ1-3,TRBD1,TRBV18,CASSPSGTGAHSGNTIYF,TGTGCCAGCTCACCATCGGGGACAGGGGCCCACTCTGGAAACACCATATATTTT
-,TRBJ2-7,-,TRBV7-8,CASSLAGLSYEQYF,TGTGCCAGCAGCTTAGCGGGACTCTCCTACGAGCAGTACTTC
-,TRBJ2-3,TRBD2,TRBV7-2,CASSSGLAEADTQYF,TGTGCCAGCAGCTCCGGACTAGCTGAGGCAGATACGCAGTATTTT
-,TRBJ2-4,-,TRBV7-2,CASSAQRRLQNIQYF,TGTGCCAGCAGCGCACAAAGGAGACTGCAAAACATTCAGTACTTC
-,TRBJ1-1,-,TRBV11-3,CASSKGGGNTEAFF,TGTGCCAGCAGCAAGGGCGGGGGGAACACTGAAGCTTTCTTT
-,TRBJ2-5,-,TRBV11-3,CASSLRGETQYF,TGTGCCAGCAGCTTGAGGGGAGAGACCCAGTACTTC
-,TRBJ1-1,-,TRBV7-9,CASNRGIAEAFF,TGTGCCAGCAATCGGGGTATTGCTGAAGCTTTCTTT
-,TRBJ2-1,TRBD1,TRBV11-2,CASSLDGTGVYEQFF,TGTGCCAGCAGCTTAGACGGGACAGGGGTTTATGAGCAGTTCTTC
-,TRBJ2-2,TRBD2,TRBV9,CASSPKAGEPNTGELFF,TGTGCCAGCAGCCCAAAGGCGGGAGAGCCGAACACCGGGGAGCTGTTTTTT
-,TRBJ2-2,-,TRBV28,CASSLIWGGRTGELFF,TGTGCCAGCAGTTTAATCTGGGGTGGTCGCACCGGGGAGCTGTTTTTT
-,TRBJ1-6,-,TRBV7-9,CASSLLGVPLHF,TGTGCCAGCAGCTTGTTGGGGGTACCCCTCCACTTT
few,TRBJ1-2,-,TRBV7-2,CASSLQETGYTF,TGTGCCAGCAGCCTCCAGGAGACTGGCTACACCTTC
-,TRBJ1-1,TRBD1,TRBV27,CASSFFAGTGAGNTEAFF,TGTGCCAGCAGTTTTTTTGCCGGGACAGGGGCGGGGAACACTGAAGCTTTCTTT
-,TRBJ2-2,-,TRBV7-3,CASSSVLTGELFF,TGTGCCAGCAGTTCCGTACTGACCGGGGAGCTGTTTTTT
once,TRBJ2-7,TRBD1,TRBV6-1,CASSGTGNSYEQYF,TGTGCCAGCAGCGGGACAGGGAACTCCTACGAGCAGTACTTC
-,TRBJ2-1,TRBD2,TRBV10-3,CAISERLLAGVNEQFF,TGTGCCATCAGTGAGCGTTTACTAGCGGGAGTCAATGAGCAGTTCTTC
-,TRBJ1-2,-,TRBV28,CASSKPAQGYGYTF,TGTGCCAGCAGCAAACCGGCTCAAGGCTATGGCTACACCTTC
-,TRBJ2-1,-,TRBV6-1,CASSEVAVPYSYNEQFF,TGTGCCAGCAGTGAAGTTGCGGTGCCGTACTCCTACAATGAGCAGTTCTTC
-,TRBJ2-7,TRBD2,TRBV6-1,CASSELAGENYEQYF,TGTGCCAGCAGTGAACTAGCGGGAGAAAACTACGAGCAGTACTTC
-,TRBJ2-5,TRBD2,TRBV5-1,CASRRLAGEETQYF,TGCGCCAGCAGGAGACTAGCGGGAGAGGAGACCCAGTACTTC
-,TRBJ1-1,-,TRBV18,CASSPSNTEAFF,TGTGCCAGCTCACCGTCCAACACTGAAGCTTTCTTT
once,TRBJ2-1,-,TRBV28,CASGDLGEQFF,TGTGCCAGCGGGGATTTGGGTGAGCAGTTCTTC
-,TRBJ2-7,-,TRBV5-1,CASSLQGTSDEQYF,TGCGCCAGCAGCTTGCAGGGTACCAGCGACGAGCAGTACTTC
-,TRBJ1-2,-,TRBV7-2,CASTLTFHYGYTF,TGTGCCAGCACCCTCACTTTTCACTATGGCTACACCTTC
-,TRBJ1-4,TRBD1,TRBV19,CASLGQGATNEKLFF,TGTGCCAGCCTGGGACAGGGGGCAACTAATGAAAAACTGTTTTTT
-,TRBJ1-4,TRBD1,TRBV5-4,CASKRQGADEKLFF,TGTGCCAGCAAAAGACAGGGGGCCGATGAAAAACTGTTTTTT
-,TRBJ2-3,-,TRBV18,CASSPFRASRTDTQYF,TGTGCCAGCTCCCCCTTTAGGGCTTCCCGCACAGATACGCAGTATTTT
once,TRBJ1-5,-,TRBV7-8,CASSLGPLEPQHF,TGTGCCAGCAGCTTGGGCCCGTTGGAGCCCCAGCATTTT
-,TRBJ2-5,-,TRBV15,CATSRDGETQYF,TGTGCCACCAGCAGAGATGGGGAGACCCAGTACTTC
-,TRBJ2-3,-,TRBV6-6,CASSSHGDRTDTQYF,TGTGCCAGCAGTTCACACGGCGACCGCACAGATACGCAGTATTTT
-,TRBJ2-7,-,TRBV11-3,CASSLKAGEQYF,TGTGCCAGCAGCTTAAAGGCGGGGGAGCAGTACTTC
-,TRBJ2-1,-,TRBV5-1,CASSWTGTTYEQFF,TGCGCCAGCAGCTGGACCGGGACAACTTATGAGCAGTTCTTC
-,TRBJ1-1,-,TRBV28,CASGPGVTEAFF,TGTGCCAGCGGGCCCGGAGTTACTGAAGCTTTCTTT
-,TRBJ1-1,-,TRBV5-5,CASSFSGDEAFF,TGTGCCAGCAGCTTTTCAGGGGATGAAGCTTTCTTT
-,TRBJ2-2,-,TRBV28,CASSILNTGELFF,TGTGCCAGCAGTATCCTGAACACCGGGGAGCTGTTTTTT
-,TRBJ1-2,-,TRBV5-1,CASSPAGSDGYTF,TGCGCCAGCAGCCCAGCGGGGAGCGATGGCTACACCTTC
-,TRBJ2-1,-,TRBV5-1,CASSLAHRDNEQFF,TGCGCCAGCAGCTTAGCCCACAGGGACAATGAGCAGTTCTTC
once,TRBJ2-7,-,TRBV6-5,CASSYDGSGSSYEQYF,TGTGCCAGCAGTTACGATGGTAGCGGAAGCTCCTACGAGCAGTACTTC
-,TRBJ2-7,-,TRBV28,CASSPGAASSYEQYF,TGTGCCAGCAGCCCCGGGGCGGCGAGCTCCTACGAGCAGTACTTC
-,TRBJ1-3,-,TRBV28,CASSLTNSGNTIYF,TGTGCCAGCAGTCTCACCAACTCTGGAAACACCATATATTTT
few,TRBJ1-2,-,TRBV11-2,CASSSYSTDYGYTF,TGTGCCAGCAGCTCCTATTCCACAGACTATGGCTACACCTTC